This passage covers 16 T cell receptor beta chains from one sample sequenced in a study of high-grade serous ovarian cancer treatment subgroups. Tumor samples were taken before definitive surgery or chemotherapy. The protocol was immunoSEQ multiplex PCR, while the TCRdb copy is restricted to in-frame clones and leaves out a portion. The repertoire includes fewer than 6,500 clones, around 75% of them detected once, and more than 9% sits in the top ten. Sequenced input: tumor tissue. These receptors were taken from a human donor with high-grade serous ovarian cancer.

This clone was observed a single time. DNA for the CDR3: TGCAGCGTTTCGAGGAACCCGTGGACCGGGGAGCTGTTTTTT. Its protein is CSVSRNPWTGELFF. The rearrangement uses TRBV29-1 and TRBJ2-2; no definite D call. The germline CDR1 and CDR2 sequences are SQVTM and ANQGSEA. Trimming cost V 5 bases and J 5 bases, with 15 bases left between them. The length of the CDR3 is 14 residues.

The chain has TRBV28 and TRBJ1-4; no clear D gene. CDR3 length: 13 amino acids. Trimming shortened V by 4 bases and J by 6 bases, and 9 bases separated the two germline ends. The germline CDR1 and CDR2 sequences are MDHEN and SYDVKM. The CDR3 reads CASSSTEYEKLFF. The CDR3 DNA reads TGTGCCAGCAGTTCAACGGAATATGAAAAACTGTTTTTT.

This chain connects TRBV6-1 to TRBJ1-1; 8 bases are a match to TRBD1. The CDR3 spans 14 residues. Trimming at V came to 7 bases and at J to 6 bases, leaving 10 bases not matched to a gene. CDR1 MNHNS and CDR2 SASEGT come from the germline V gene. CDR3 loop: CASTLDRAVSEAFF. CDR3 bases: TGTGCCAGCACCTTGGACAGGGCGGTTTCTGAAGCTTTCTTT.

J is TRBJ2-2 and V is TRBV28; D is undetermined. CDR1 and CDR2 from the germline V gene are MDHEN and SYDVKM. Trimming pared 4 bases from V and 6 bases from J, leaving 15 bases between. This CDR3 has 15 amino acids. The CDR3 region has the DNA TGTGCCAGCAGTTCAACTGGGATCTCAGCCGGGGAGCTGTTTTTT. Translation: CASSSTGISAGELFF.

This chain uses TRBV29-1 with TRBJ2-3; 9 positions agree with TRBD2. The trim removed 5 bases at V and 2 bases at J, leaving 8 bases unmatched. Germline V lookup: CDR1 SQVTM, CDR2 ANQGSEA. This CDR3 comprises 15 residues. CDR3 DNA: TGCAGCGTTACTGGGCTAGCGGGACACACAGATACGCAGTATTTT. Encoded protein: CSVTGLAGHTDTQYF.

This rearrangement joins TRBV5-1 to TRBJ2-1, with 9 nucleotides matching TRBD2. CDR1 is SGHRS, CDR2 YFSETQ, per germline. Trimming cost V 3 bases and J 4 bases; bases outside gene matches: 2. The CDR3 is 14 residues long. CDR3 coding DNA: TGCGCCAGCAGCTCGGCGGGGGGGTACAATGAGCAGTTCTTC. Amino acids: CASSSAGGYNEQFF.

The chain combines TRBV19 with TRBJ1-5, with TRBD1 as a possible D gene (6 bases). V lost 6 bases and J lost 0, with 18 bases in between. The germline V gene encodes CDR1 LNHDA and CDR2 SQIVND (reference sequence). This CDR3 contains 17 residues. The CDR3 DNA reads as TGTGCCAGTAGCCCGACTTCCGGGACAACTAGCAATCAGCCCCAGCATTTT. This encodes CASSPTSGTTSNQPQHF.

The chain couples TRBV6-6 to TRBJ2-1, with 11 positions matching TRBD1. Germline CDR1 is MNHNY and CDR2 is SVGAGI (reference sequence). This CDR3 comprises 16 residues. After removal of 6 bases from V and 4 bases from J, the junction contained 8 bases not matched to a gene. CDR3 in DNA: TGTGCCAGCAGACAGGGGGGACAGGGGGTGTACAATGAGCAGTTCTTC. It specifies CASRQGGQGVYNEQFF.

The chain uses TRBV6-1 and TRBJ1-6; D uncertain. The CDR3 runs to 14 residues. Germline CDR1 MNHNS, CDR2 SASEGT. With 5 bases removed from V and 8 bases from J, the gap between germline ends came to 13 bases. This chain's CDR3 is CASSSSESYSPLHF. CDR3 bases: TGTGCCAGCAGTTCTTCCGAGTCCTATTCACCCCTCCACTTT.

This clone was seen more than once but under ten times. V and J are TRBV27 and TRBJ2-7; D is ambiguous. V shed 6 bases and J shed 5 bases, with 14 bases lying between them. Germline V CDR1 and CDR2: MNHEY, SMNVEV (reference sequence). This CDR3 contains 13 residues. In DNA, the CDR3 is TGTGCCAGCAGCAACCCACCTGGGGACGAGCAGTACTTC. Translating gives CASSNPPGDEQYF.

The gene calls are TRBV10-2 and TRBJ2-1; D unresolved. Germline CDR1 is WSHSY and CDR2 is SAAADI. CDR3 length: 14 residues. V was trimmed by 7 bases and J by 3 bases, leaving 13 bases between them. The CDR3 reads CASKGRSHYNEQFF. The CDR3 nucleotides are TGCGCCAGCAAAGGGCGGAGTCACTACAATGAGCAGTTCTTC.

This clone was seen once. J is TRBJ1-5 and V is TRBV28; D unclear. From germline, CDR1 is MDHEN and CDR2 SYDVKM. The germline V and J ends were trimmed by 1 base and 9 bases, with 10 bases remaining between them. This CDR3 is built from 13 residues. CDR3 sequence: CASSLSGIPPQHF. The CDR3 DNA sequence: TGTGCCAGCAGTTTATCGGGGATCCCGCCCCAGCATTTT. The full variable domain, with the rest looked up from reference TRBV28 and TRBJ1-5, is DVKVTQSSRYLVKRTGEKVFLECVQDMDHENMFWYRQDPGLGLRLIYFSYDVKMKEKGDIPEGYSVSREKKERFSLILESASTNQTSMYLCASSLSGIPPQHFGDGTRLSIL.

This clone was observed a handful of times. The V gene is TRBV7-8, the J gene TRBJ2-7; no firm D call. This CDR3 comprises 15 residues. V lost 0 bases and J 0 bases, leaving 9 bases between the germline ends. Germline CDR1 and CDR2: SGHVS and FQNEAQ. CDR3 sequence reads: CASSLAQGPSYEQYF. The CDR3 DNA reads TGTGCCAGCAGCTTAGCACAAGGGCCCTCCTACGAGCAGTACTTC.

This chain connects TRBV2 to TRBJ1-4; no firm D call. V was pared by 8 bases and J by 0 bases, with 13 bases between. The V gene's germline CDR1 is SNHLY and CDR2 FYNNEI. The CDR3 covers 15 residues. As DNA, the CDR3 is TGTGCCAGCCTTACTCCCGGGGCAACTAATGAAAAACTGTTTTTT. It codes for CASLTPGATNEKLFF.

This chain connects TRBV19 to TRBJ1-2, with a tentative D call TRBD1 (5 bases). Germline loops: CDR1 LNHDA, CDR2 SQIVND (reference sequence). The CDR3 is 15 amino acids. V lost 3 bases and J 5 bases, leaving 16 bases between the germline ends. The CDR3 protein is CASSMGPGAGYGYTF. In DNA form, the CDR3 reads TGTGCCAGTAGTATGGGCCCCGGGGCCGGGTATGGCTACACCTTC.

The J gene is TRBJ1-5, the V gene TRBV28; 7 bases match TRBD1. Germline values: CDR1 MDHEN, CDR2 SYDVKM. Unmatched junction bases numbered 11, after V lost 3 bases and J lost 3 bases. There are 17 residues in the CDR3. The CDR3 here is CASSFGLGTVVNQPQHF. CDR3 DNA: TGTGCCAGCAGTTTCGGTCTAGGGACAGTTGTCAATCAGCCCCAGCATTTT.